This T cell receptor beta chain was profiled in a study of T-cell memory formation after mild COVID-19. About the research overall: Among the donors, TCR clusters were largely specific to each donor.

This clonotype was detected many times. What it binds is unknown. Study findings and constraints: Day 15 to 85 contracting clones showed balanced CD4/CD8; later expanders leaned CD4+.

This CDR3 spans 16 amino acids. The V gene's germline CDR1 is SGHVS and CDR2 FQNEAQ. Trimming stripped 5 bases from V and 1 base from J, with 15 bases between. MiXCR, applied by TCRdb to the 5' RACE reads, yields one record per CDR3 protein. In the table there are around 530,000 distinct CDR3 sequences, 20% to 25% of which are singletons. This sequence was found in an adult woman who had mild COVID-19 (a few samples of this study predate the infection). Cell type and time point are not known. Source material: PBMCs or a T cell subset sorted from them (not recorded which). The rearrangement links TRBV7-8 to TRBJ2-4; unclear D gene. CDR3 DNA sequence: TGTGCCAGCAGCCCCTTTCCGGAAACGGCCAAAAACATTCAGTACTTC. Its protein product is CASSPFPETAKNIQYF.